This T cell receptor (beta chain) was obtained from a study of radiation and T cells in renal cell carcinoma. Study-level information: Nephrectomy followed 15 Gy stereotactic body radiation by 4 weeks.

As to time point: baseline pretreatment blood. Treatment: 15 Gy SBRT to primary tumor, nephrectomy 4 weeks later. A note on this clone: Its antigen is not known.

General study findings and limits: In blood, top tumor clones expanded by 2 weeks, shrinking by 4.

The CDR3 covers 13 residues. CDR1 is SGHTA, CDR2 FQGTGA, per germline. V lost 3 bases to trimming and J lost 9 bases, with 12 bases between them. Clones were sequenced by immunoSEQ multiplex PCR, and TCRdb holds only the in-frame ones, with some missing. The sample has about 59,000 clones; around 78% are singletons. This TCR came from a man aged 55 to 70 with renal cell carcinoma. This chain uses TRBV7-3 with TRBJ1-5; no clear D gene. Sequences were derived from blood, sampled from a patient whose treatment included radiotherapy and nephrectomy. CDR3 sequence (DNA): TGTGCCAGCAGCTTCAAGCCATCAGGGCCCCAGCATTTT. Translation: CASSFKPSGPQHF.